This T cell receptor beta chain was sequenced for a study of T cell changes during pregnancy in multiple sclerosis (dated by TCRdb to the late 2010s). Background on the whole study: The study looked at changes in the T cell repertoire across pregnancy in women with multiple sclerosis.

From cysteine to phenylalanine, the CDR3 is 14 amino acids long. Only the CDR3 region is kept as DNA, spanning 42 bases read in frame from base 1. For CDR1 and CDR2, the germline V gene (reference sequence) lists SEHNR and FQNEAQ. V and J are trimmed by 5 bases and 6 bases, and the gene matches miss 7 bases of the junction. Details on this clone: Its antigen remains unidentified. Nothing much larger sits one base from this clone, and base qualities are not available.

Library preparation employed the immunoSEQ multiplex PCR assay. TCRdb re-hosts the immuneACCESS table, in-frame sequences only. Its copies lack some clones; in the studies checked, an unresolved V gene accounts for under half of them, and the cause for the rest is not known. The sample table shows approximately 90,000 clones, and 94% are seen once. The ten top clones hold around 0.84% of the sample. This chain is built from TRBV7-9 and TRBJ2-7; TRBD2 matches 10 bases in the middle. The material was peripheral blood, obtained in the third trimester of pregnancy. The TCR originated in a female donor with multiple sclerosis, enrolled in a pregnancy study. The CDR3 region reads CASSPSGRAGEQYF. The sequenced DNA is TGTGCCAGCAGCCCCAGCGGGAGGGCCGGCGAGCAGTACTTC. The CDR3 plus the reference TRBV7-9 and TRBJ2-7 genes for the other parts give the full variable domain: DTGVSQNPRHKITKRGQNVTFRCDPISEHNRLYWYRQTLGQGPEFLTYFQNEAQLEKSRLLSDRFSAERPKGSFSTLEIQRTEQGDSAMYLCASSPSGRAGEQYFGPGTRLTVT.